The TCR beta chain described here comes from a study of T cell responses to AZD1222 COVID-19 vaccine. Study-wide results and caveats: Following two doses of AZD1222, Spike-specific TCR breadth and depth rose. The study found vaccine-associated CD4 TCRs spanning spike, dominant at 160-218 and 743-854. Donors were largely white British and mainly female; clonal diversity was possibly underestimated.

As to this clone: Antigen unknown.

Sequenced by immunoSEQ multiplex PCR; TCRdb stores in-frame clones only, minus some. Among around 88,000 clones, roughly 86% were seen once, and the ten largest hold approximately 2.8%. Germline V lookup: CDR1 MNHEY, CDR2 SVGEGT. The CDR3 length is 16 residues. The V and J ends lost 6 bases and 4 bases respectively, with 19 bases between them. The rearrangement links TRBV6-2 or TRBV6-3 to TRBJ2-1, with D perhaps assigned TRBD1 or TRBD2 (6 bases each). The source is an adult in good health. Material: peripheral blood, obtained on day 0 of MenACWY control vaccination. The CDR3 loop reads CASSEEGDEVYNEQFF. The CDR3 nucleotides are TGTGCCAGCAGCGAGGAGGGGGACGAGGTATACAATGAGCAGTTCTTC.